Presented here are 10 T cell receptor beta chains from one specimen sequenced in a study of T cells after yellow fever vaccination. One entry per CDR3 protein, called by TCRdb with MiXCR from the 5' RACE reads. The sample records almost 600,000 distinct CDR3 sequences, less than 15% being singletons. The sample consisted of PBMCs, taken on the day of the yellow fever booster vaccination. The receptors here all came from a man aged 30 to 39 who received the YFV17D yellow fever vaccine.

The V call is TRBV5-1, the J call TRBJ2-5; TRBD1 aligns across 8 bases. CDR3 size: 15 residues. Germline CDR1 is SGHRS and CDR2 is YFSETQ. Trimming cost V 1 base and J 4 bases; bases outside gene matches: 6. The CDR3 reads CASSLLGQVPETQYF. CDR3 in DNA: TGCGCCAGCAGCTTGCTGGGACAGGTCCCAGAGACCCAGTACTTC.

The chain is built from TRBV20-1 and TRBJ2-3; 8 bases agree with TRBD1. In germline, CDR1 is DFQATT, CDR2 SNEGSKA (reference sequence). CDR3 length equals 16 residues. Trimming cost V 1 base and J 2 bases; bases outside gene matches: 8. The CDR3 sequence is CSARVERDRITDTQYF. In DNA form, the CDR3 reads TGCAGTGCTAGAGTAGAAAGGGACAGGATCACAGATACGCAGTATTTT.

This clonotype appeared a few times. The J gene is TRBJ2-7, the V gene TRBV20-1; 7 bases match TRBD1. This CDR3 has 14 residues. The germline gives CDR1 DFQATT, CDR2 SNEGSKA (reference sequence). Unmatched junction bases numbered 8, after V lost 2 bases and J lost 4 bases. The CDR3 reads CSARNTPTGYEQYF. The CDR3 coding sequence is TGCAGTGCTAGAAATACTCCGACAGGGTACGAGCAGTACTTC.

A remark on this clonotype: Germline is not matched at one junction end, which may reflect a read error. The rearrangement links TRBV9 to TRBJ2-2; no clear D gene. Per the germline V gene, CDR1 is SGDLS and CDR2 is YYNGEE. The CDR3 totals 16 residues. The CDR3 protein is CASSPQVTVSTGELFF. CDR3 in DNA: TGTGCCAGCAGCCCGCAGGTTACAGTTAGCACCGGTGAGCTGTTTTTT.

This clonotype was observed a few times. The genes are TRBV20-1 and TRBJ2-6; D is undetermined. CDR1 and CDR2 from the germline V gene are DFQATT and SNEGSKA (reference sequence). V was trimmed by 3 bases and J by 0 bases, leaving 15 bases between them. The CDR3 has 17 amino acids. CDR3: CSARTVRPSSGANVLTF. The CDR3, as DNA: TGCAGTGCTAGGACGGTTAGGCCGAGCTCTGGGGCCAACGTCCTGACTTTC.

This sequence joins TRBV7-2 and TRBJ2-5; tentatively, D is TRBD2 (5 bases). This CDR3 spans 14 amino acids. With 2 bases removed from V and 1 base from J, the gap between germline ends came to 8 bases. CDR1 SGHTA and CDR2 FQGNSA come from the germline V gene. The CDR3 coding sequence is TGTGCCAGCAGCTTACTGACTACCCAAGAGACCCAGTACTTC. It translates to CASSLLTTQETQYF.

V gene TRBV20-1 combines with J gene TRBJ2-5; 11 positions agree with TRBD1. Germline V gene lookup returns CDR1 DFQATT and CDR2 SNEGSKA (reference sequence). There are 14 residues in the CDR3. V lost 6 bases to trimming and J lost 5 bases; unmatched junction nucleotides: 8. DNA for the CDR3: TGCAGTGCCCCCAGGACAGGGGGCGTGGAGACCCAGTACTTC. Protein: CSAPRTGGVETQYF.

CDR3 sequence (DNA): TGCGCCAGCAGCTTTGTAGGGGCGAAGGTCTCCTACGAGCAGTACTTC. Translated: CASSFVGAKVSYEQYF. This rearrangement joins TRBV5-1 to TRBJ2-7, with D perhaps TRBD1 (5 bases). Germline lookup yields CDR1 SGHRS and CDR2 YFSETQ. This CDR3 contains 16 residues. V was trimmed by 2 bases and J by 0 bases, leaving 15 bases between them.

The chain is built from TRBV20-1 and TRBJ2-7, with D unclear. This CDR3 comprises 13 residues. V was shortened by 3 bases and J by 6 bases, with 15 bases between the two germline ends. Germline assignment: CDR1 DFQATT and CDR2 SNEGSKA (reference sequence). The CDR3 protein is CSASVRLLSEQYF. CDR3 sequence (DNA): TGCAGTGCTAGTGTGCGCTTGTTAAGCGAGCAGTACTTC.

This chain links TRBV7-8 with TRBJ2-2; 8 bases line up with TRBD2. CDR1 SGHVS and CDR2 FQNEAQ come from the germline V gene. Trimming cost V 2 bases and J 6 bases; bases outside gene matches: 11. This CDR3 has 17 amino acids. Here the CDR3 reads CASSLYWGAGGPGELFF. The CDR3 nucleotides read TGTGCCAGCAGCTTATATTGGGGGGCGGGAGGACCCGGGGAGCTGTTTTTT.